This TCR beta chain is drawn from a study of post-analysis software for immune sequencing data. Study-wide background: Patients had relapsing-remitting, secondary progressive or progressive-relapsing multiple sclerosis; some lacked subtype. General study findings and limits: F measure showed strong co-clustering of same-batch samples. Higher frequency in patients than in controls was seen for about five TRBV segments, with TRBV5-6, TRBV5-1 and TRBV20-1 among them. Controls' normalized Chao1 diversity significantly exceeded that of multiple sclerosis patients.

The CDR3 runs 13 residues. Germline CDR1 and CDR2: MDHEN and SYDVKM. Included in the TCR beta cDNA libraries were unique molecular identifiers. From roughly 1 to 10 million T cells, roughly 530,000 cDNA molecules were obtained. One entry per CDR3 protein results from TCRdb running MiXCR on the PCR reads. The table has hundreds of thousands of distinct CDR3 sequences, about 40% seen once. Concerning this clonotype: Its antigen is undetermined. Its ends do not fully match the called genes, so a read error is possible.

V and J are TRBV28 and TRBJ2-5; D not certain. The receptor comes from a girl aged 2-15 years with multiple sclerosis. The sample taken for sequencing was blood. For the CDR3, the DNA is TGTGCCCGCAGTCTACAAGTGAGGGAGACCCAGTACTTC. This sequence encodes CARSLQVRETQYF.